This TCR beta chain emerged from a study of cytomegalovirus exposure and HLA in healthy donors. The ends were cut back, 3 bases at V and 1 base at J, with 6 bases in the middle. The germline CDR1 and CDR2 sequences are SNHLY and FYNNEI. The CDR3 consists of 13 residues. A multiplex PCR was run with 60 Vbeta primers and 13 Jbeta primers. Sequencing used immunoSEQ multiplex PCR; TCRdb keeps in-frame clones, though not all of them. The sample consists of around 180,000 clones, 85% to 90% of them appearing once. For this clone: Its antigen is unidentified.

General observations from the study: HLA alleles were associated with 15,000 to 20,000 TCR beta sequences in a later analysis at 0.05 false discovery rate. Using the classifier, cytomegalovirus status was reportedly diagnosed with high specificity and sensitivity.

This clonotype was obtained from a woman aged 18-29 years in good health and CMV-seronegative. The sample was PBMCs. This chain uses TRBV2 with TRBJ2-5, with no clear D. Here the CDR3 reads CASSEGIQETQYF. For the CDR3, the DNA is TGTGCCAGCAGTGAGGGCATCCAAGAGACCCAGTACTTC.